Listed here are 13 T cell receptor beta chains from one sample, sequenced in a study of T cell responses to AZD1222 COVID-19 vaccine. TCRdb's copy holds only in-frame clones and misses some; the assay was immunoSEQ multiplex PCR. Of tens of thousands of clones listed, 80% are singletons. The sample was peripheral blood, taken 28 days after the second AZD1222 dose. These receptors were collected from an adult who received the AZD1222 COVID-19 vaccine.

V and J are TRBV5-1 and TRBJ2-5, with D unclear. Germline V gene lookup returns CDR1 SGHRS and CDR2 YFSETQ. The ends were cut back, 4 bases at V and 2 bases at J, with 6 bases in the middle. This CDR3 is built from 12 residues. The CDR3 loop reads CASSLGQETQYF. CDR3 in DNA: TGCGCCAGCAGCCTAGGGCAAGAGACCCAGTACTTC.

This chain joins TRBV5-6 and TRBJ2-1, with TRBD1 identical over 8 bases. The length of the CDR3 is 16 residues. V was clipped by 4 bases and J by 3 bases; unmatched bases: 9. Germline V gene data show CDR1 as SGHDT and CDR2 as YYEEEE. CDR3 loop: CASSHWTGNFYNEQFF. The CDR3 DNA reads as TGTGCCAGCAGCCACTGGACAGGGAACTTCTACAATGAGCAGTTCTTC.

V gene TRBV5-1 combines with J gene TRBJ1-4, with D perhaps matching TRBD1 (6 bases). With 4 bases removed from V and 0 bases from J, the gap between germline ends came to 10 bases. From germline, CDR1 is SGHRS and CDR2 YFSETQ. CDR3 length equals 15 residues. Written as DNA, the CDR3 is TGCGCCAGCAGCCGGACAGACTCAACTAATGAAAAACTGTTTTTT. It encodes CASSRTDSTNEKLFF. The full variable domain, with the rest looked up from reference TRBV5-1 and TRBJ1-4, is KAGVTQTPRYLIKTRGQQVTLSCSPISGHRSVSWYQQTPGQGLQFLFEYFSETQRNKGNFPGRFSGRQFSNSRSEMNVSTLELGDSALYLCASSRTDSTNEKLFFGSGTQLSVL.

V and J are TRBV5-1 and TRBJ1-1; D remains unclear. Germline lookup yields CDR1 SGHRS and CDR2 YFSETQ. V gave up 4 bases and J gave up 5 bases, with 15 bases separating them. CDR3 length equals 14 residues. The CDR3 coding sequence is TGCGCCAGCAGCACCGTCGGATCTAGGACTGAAGCTTTCTTT. This gives the protein CASSTVGSRTEAFF. Full variable domain (outside the CDR3, taken from reference TRBV5-1 and TRBJ1-1): KAGVTQTPRYLIKTRGQQVTLSCSPISGHRSVSWYQQTPGQGLQFLFEYFSETQRNKGNFPGRFSGRQFSNSRSEMNVSTLELGDSALYLCASSTVGSRTEAFFGQGTRLTVV.

The chain is built from TRBV30 and TRBJ2-7; D uncertain. CDR1 and CDR2 (germline): GTSNPN, SVGIG (reference sequence). The CDR3 totals 17 residues. The ends were cut back, 5 bases at V and 2 bases at J, with 25 bases in the middle. CDR3 bases: TGTGCCTGGGGAATGGCCCCTCGACTGGGTCGGACCTACGAGCAGTACTTC. Encoded protein: CAWGMAPRLGRTYEQYF. Filled out from reference TRBV30 and TRBJ2-7, the complete variable domain reads SQTIHQWPATLVQPVGSPLSLECTVEGTSNPNLYWYRQAAGRGLQLLFYSVGIGQISSEVPQNLSASRPQDRQFILSSKKLLLSDSGFYLCAWGMAPRLGRTYEQYFGPGTRLTVT.

The J gene is TRBJ1-2, the V gene TRBV28; maybe TRBD1 (5 bases). Germline V gene sequence: CDR1 MDHEN, CDR2 SYDVKM. This CDR3 has 14 residues. Trimming took off 2 bases at V and 2 bases at J, with 9 bases between the two ends. CDR3 protein: CASSLIPGNYGYTF. The CDR3 DNA reads TGTGCCAGCAGTTTAATCCCAGGGAACTATGGCTACACCTTC.

The V call is TRBV12-3 or TRBV12-4, the J call TRBJ1-2, with 7 bases fitting TRBD1. The CDR3 is 13 amino acids. Germline trimming cut 5 bases from V and 8 bases from J; bases unmatched to any gene: 8. In DNA, the CDR3 is TGTGCCAGCAGTCCCACAGGGGTGCGCGGCTACACCTTC. This encodes CASSPTGVRGYTF.

V gene TRBV12-5 combines with J gene TRBJ2-7, with a possible D match to TRBD2 (5 bases). Per the germline V gene, CDR1 is LGHNT and CDR2 is FRNRAP. The CDR3 contains 14 residues. Trimming took 7 bases from V and 1 from J, leaving 14 bases between them. CDR3 in amino acids: CASDPPTGSYEQYF. The DNA for the CDR3 is TGTGCTAGTGACCCCCCTACGGGATCCTACGAGCAGTACTTC.

The chain is built from TRBV28 and TRBJ1-5; 8 nucleotides match TRBD1. CDR3 length: 15 residues. The ends lost 6 bases at V and 1 base at J; junction bases unmatched: 5. Germline V gives CDR1 MDHEN, CDR2 SYDVKM. CDR3 loop: CASSEPGGSNQPQHF. Written as DNA, the CDR3 is TGTGCCAGCAGCGAACCAGGGGGCAGCAATCAGCCCCAGCATTTT.

This clone was found once. The V gene is TRBV5-1, the J gene TRBJ1-1; D uncertain. Trimming took 0 bases from V and 3 from J, leaving 6 bases between them. The germline CDR1 and CDR2 sequences are SGHRS and YFSETQ. The CDR3 length is 13 residues. DNA for the CDR3: TGCGCCAGCAGCTTGGTAGAATACACTGAAGCTTTCTTT. It translates to CASSLVEYTEAFF. Looking up the rest from reference TRBV5-1 and TRBJ1-1 gives the full variable domain: KAGVTQTPRYLIKTRGQQVTLSCSPISGHRSVSWYQQTPGQGLQFLFEYFSETQRNKGNFPGRFSGRQFSNSRSEMNVSTLELGDSALYLCASSLVEYTEAFFGQGTRLTVV.

The sample holds a few counts of this clone. The chain links TRBV15 to TRBJ1-5, with 7 positions matching TRBD1. J gave up 5 bases and V 1 base, and 2 bases lay outside the gene matches. CDR3 size: 14 residues. The germline V gene encodes CDR1 LNHNV and CDR2 YYDKDF (reference sequence). CDR3 amino acids: CATSRVQGDQPQHF. In DNA, the CDR3 is TGTGCCACCAGCAGAGTGCAGGGGGATCAGCCCCAGCATTTT.

V is TRBV5-6 and J is TRBJ2-2; 10 bases are a match to TRBD1. Trimming at V came to 4 bases and at J to 8 bases, leaving 11 bases not matched to a gene. The CDR3 runs to 16 residues. Germline CDR1 reads SGHDT; CDR2 reads YYEEEE. In nucleotides, the CDR3 is TGTGCCAGCAGCCTAGGGACAGGGGATGGTTCAGGGGAGCTGTTTTTT. Translation gives CASSLGTGDGSGELFF.

The chain links TRBV3-1 (or the pseudogene TRBV3-2) to TRBJ1-2; 7 positions match TRBD1. In germline, CDR1 is LGHDT, CDR2 YNNKEL (reference sequence). The CDR3 is 15 amino acids. V dropped 4 bases and J dropped 0; count of bases not matched to a gene: 5. CDR3 residues: CASSLSTGPNYGYTF. Here the CDR3 DNA reads TGTGCCAGCAGCCTTTCGACAGGGCCTAACTATGGCTACACCTTC.